This entry lists 8 T cell receptor beta chains sequenced from one sample in a study of Ad26.COV2.S vaccination and SARS-CoV-2 variants. Treatment defined: some 20 received Ad26.COV2.S at low or high dose, single or two shots; about five received placebo; per-sample allocation not given. Sampling was done on day 63 after the first vaccine or placebo injection. Produced via immunoSEQ multiplex PCR; TCRdb's table is partial and in-frame only. The profile shows under 250,000 clones, approximately 88% of them singletons. The sample here was peripheral blood, taken in a trial of Ad26.COV2.S vaccine versus placebo. These receptors all stem from a person between 18 and 65 years old who received the Ad26.COV2.S COVID-19 vaccine or a placebo.

The V and J genes are TRBV11-1 and TRBJ1-1; 7 bases line up with TRBD1. The CDR3 loop spans 12 amino acids. The V segment lost 5 bases and the J segment 10 bases; nucleotides outside the gene matches: 7. Germline CDR1 is SGHAT and CDR2 is FQDESV (reference sequence). CDR3 loop: CASSIDRDGAFF. CDR3 in DNA: TGTGCCAGCAGCATAGACAGGGATGGAGCTTTCTTT.

V is TRBV4-3 and J is TRBJ2-5; the match to TRBD2 covers 8 bases. The J segment lost 5 bases and the V segment lost 1 base, leaving 9 bases of the junction unmatched. The germline CDR1 and CDR2 sequences are LGHNA and YSLEER. There are 16 residues in the CDR3. Written as DNA, the CDR3 is TGCGCCAGCAGCCAAGCCCCTACGGGAGGGCCCGAGACCCAGTACTTC. Its protein is CASSQAPTGGPETQYF.

This clone was counted between two and nine times. CDR3 protein: CASSKAGNASVGSGQYV. As DNA, the CDR3 is TGTGCCAGCAGCAAAGCCGGCAACGCTAGCGTAGGCAGCGGGCAGTACGTC. This chain joins TRBV21-1 and TRBJ2-7; the table's D gene call, TRBD2, was not cross checked with the DNA. TRBV21-1 is a pseudogene locus. The CDR3 has 17 residues.

The chain uses TRBV6-5 and TRBJ2-7; 8 bases align to TRBD1. J lost 4 bases, V lost 6 bases, and 8 bases had no gene match. The germline V gene encodes CDR1 MNHEY and CDR2 SVGAGI. The CDR3 extends over 14 amino acids. The CDR3 region is CASSPGTGSYEQYV. The CDR3 coding sequence is TGTGCCAGCAGCCCCGGGACAGGAAGTTACGAGCAGTACGTC.

The rearrangement links TRBV2 to TRBJ2-7; D call uncertain. The CDR3 contains 13 residues. The germline gives CDR1 SNHLY, CDR2 FYNNEI. V was pared by 8 bases and J by 4 bases, with 15 bases between. DNA for the CDR3: TGTGCCAGCGAGGTAGGGCCAATTTACGAGCAGTACGTC. It is translated as CASEVGPIYEQYV.

The rearrangement joins TRBV9 to TRBJ2-5; 8 bases agree with TRBD1. Germline V lookup: CDR1 SGDLS, CDR2 YYNGEE. CDR3 length: 15 amino acids. Losses at the gene ends were 4 bases for V and 3 bases for J; bases not matched to a gene: 8. CDR3 DNA: TGTGCCAGCAGCTACCAAGGGGACAGGAAAGAGACCCAGTACTTC. Translation gives CASSYQGDRKETQYF.

CDR3 sequence: CASIVTGGTDTQYF. The CDR3 DNA reads TGTGCCAGCATTGTGACCGGTGGCACAGATACGCAGTATTTT. V gene TRBV6-5 combines with J gene TRBJ2-3; unclear D gene. The germline V gene encodes CDR1 MNHEY and CDR2 SVGAGI. V lost 7 bases, J lost 1 base, and 12 bases lay in between. This CDR3 is built from 14 residues.

The rearrangement links TRBV5-4 to TRBJ2-3, with TRBD2 matching over 15 bases. This CDR3 has 19 amino acids. The J segment lost 5 bases and the V segment lost 3 bases, leaving 13 bases of the junction unmatched. The germline gives CDR1 SGHNT, CDR2 YYREEE (reference sequence). CDR3 bases: TGTGCCAGCAGCTCTGGGACTAGCGGGGGGTTGAGCAGTAGAGATACGCAGTATTTT. Translation: CASSSGTSGGLSSRDTQYF.